These T cell receptor beta chains were read from a single sample in a study of early T cells in non-severe SARS-CoV-2 infection. MiXCR, applied by TCRdb to the 5' RACE reads, yields one record per CDR3 protein. The data hold 65,000 to 95,000 distinct CDR3 sequences, with 8.5% to 10% observed a single time. Sequencing was performed on whole blood. The origin of the receptors is an adult who was a healthcare worker with PCR-confirmed SARS-CoV-2 infection or an uninfected control (not recorded which). Both conserved end residues are part of each CDR3. The D gene is left open where the match is weak. Clone size, where shown, is once, few, many, or a class for clones that have expanded.

>TRBJ2-1|many|TRBD2|TRBV15
CATSPTGTRNNEQFF
TGTGCCACCAGCCCTACCGGGACTAGGAACAATGAGCAGTTCTTC
>TRBJ2-7|few|TRBD2|TRBV20-1
CSAPKASGRYEQYF
TGCAGTGCTCCGAAGGCCAGCGGGAGATACGAGCAGTACTTC
>TRBJ1-4|many|NA|TRBV20-1
CSARTLAGATNEKLFF
TGCAGTGCTAGAACCCTTGCGGGGGCAACTAATGAAAAACTGTTTTTT
>TRBJ2-3|NA|NA|TRBV6-6
CASSASSRLDTQYF
TGTGCCAGCAGCGCATCCTCCCGTCTGGATACGCAGTATTTT
>TRBJ2-1|NA|TRBD2|TRBV7-6
CASSLVGLATYNEQFF
TGTGCCAGCAGCTTAGTGGGACTAGCAACCTACAATGAGCAGTTCTTC
>TRBJ2-7|few|TRBD1|TRBV28
CASSFSGTASSYEQYF
TGTGCCAGCAGTTTCTCCGGGACAGCGAGCTCCTACGAGCAGTACTTC
>TRBJ1-1|few|NA|TRBV10-3
CAISPFGGLNTEAFF
TGTGCCATCAGCCCGTTTGGGGGTCTGAACACTGAAGCTTTCTTT
>TRBJ2-7|many|NA|TRBV6-6
CASSFSEGAYEQYF
TGTGCCAGCAGCTTCTCAGAGGGGGCCTACGAGCAGTACTTC
>TRBJ1-6|many|NA|TRBV28
CASSPAPIAVSSPLHF
TGTGCCAGCAGTCCCGCCCCGATCGCGGTATCTTCACCCCTCCACTTT
>TRBJ2-5|many|NA|TRBV5-1
CASSLERPQETQYF
TGCGCCAGCAGCTTGGAACGCCCGCAAGAGACCCAGTACTTC
>TRBJ2-3|few|NA|TRBV28
CASSLLRGKNTDTQYF
TGTGCCAGCAGTTTACTCAGGGGAAAGAACACAGATACGCAGTATTTT
>TRBJ2-3|NA|NA|TRBV6-6
CASTPLGGVARITDTQYF
TGTGCCAGCACACCCTTGGGCGGGGTAGCGAGGATCACAGATACGCAGTATTTT
>TRBJ1-1|few|NA|TRBV28
CAAEMNTEAFF
TGTGCCGCCGAGATGAACACTGAAGCTTTCTTT
>TRBJ2-7|many|NA|TRBV5-1
CASSLIGRRSYEQYF
TGCGCCAGCAGCTTGATCGGGCGACGCTCCTACGAGCAGTACTTC
>TRBJ2-3|NA|NA|TRBV7-3
CASSLGVDGTQYF
TGTGCCAGCAGCTTAGGGGTAGACGGTACGCAGTATTTT
>TRBJ2-5|few|NA|TRBV29-1
CSVQIRQGLETQYF
TGCAGCGTGCAGATCCGGCAGGGTCTGGAGACCCAGTACTTC
>TRBJ2-7|NA|TRBD2|TRBV9
CASSVGSGTTYEQYF
TGTGCCAGCAGCGTAGGGAGCGGGACCACCTACGAGCAGTACTTC
>TRBJ1-1|NA|NA|TRBV7-8
CASSLARRQMNTEAFF
TGTGCCAGCAGCTTAGCGCGAAGGCAGATGAACACTGAAGCTTTCTTT
>TRBJ2-1|NA|TRBD2|TRBV5-1
CASSLSLAGVRWNEQFF
TGCGCCAGCAGCTTGAGTCTAGCGGGAGTTCGATGGAATGAGCAGTTCTTC
>TRBJ1-5|few|NA|TRBV19
CASSISGRDRQPQHF
TGTGCCAGTAGTATTTCGGGGCGGGATCGACAGCCCCAGCATTTT
>TRBJ1-6|many|NA|TRBV9
CASSARDINSPLHF
TGTGCCAGCAGCGCCCGGGACATCAATTCACCCCTCCACTTT
>TRBJ1-4|many|TRBD1|TRBV27
CASSSRQGWEKLFF
TGTGCCAGCAGTTCCCGACAGGGATGGGAAAAACTGTTTTTT
>TRBJ2-5|many|NA|TRBV4-2
CASSPQVGGETQYF
TGTGCCAGCAGCCCACAGGTCGGCGGGGAGACCCAGTACTTC
>TRBJ2-5|few|NA|TRBV5-6
CASVEYGDQETQYF
TGTGCCAGCGTAGAGTATGGCGATCAAGAGACCCAGTACTTC
>TRBJ2-5|few|NA|TRBV7-2
CASSLGTLAQYF
TGTGCCAGCAGCTTAGGGACTTTGGCCCAGTACTTC
>TRBJ2-1|many|NA|TRBV27
CASKYDTSHNEQFF
TGTGCCAGCAAATACGACACCTCCCACAATGAGCAGTTCTTC
>TRBJ2-1|few|TRBD2|TRBV28
CASSYSSGRASAFF
TGTGCCAGCAGTTACTCTAGCGGGAGGGCCTCTGCGTTCTTC
>TRBJ1-5|NA|NA|TRBV28
CASSLWSGNQPQHF
TGTGCCAGCAGTTTATGGTCGGGGAATCAGCCCCAGCATTTT
>TRBJ2-1|few|NA|TRBV20-1
CSARDKLEQFF
TGCAGTGCTAGAGATAAATTGGAGCAGTTCTTC
>TRBJ2-7|many|NA|TRBV12-5
CASGLPRPYEQYF
TGTGCTAGTGGTTTGCCCAGGCCCTACGAGCAGTACTTC
>TRBJ2-2|NA|TRBD2|TRBV27
CASRDRGGVNTGELFF
TGTGCCAGCAGGGACCGGGGGGGCGTGAACACCGGGGAGCTGTTTTTT
>TRBJ1-4|few|TRBD1|TRBV28
CASSFWQGGEKLFF
TGTGCCAGCAGTTTTTGGCAGGGGGGCGAAAAACTGTTTTTT
>TRBJ2-5|once|NA|TRBV6-1
CASRSGETQYF
TGTGCCAGCAGGTCTGGAGAGACCCAGTACTTC
>TRBJ2-7|NA|NA|TRBV7-9
CVIKSGYEQYF
TGTGTCATCAAAAGCGGGTACGAGCAGTACTTC
>TRBJ1-1|many|TRBD1|TRBV28
CASSRQGASEAFF
TGTGCCAGCAGCAGACAGGGGGCCAGTGAAGCTTTCTTT
>TRBJ1-5|many|NA|TRBV27
CASSNNTGNQPQHF
TGTGCCAGCAGCAACAACACGGGCAATCAGCCCCAGCATTTT
>TRBJ2-1|few|TRBD2|TRBV11-1
CASSLGLAGVSEQFF
TGTGCCAGCAGCTTGGGACTAGCGGGAGTGAGTGAGCAGTTCTTC
>TRBJ2-3|NA|TRBD2|TRBV6-1
CASNPGLDTDTQYF
TGTGCCAGCAACCCGGGACTAGACACAGATACGCAGTATTTT
>TRBJ2-5|many|TRBD2|TRBV5-6
CASSRVRTSGTRLRETQYF
TGTGCCAGCAGCCGCGTGCGGACTAGCGGGACCCGACTGCGGGAGACCCAGTACTTC
>TRBJ2-7|many|NA|TRBV7-2
CASSLEGAGEQYF
TGTGCCAGCAGCTTAGAGGGAGCCGGCGAGCAGTACTTC
>TRBJ1-3|NA|TRBD1|TRBV12-3/TRBV12-4
CASRDRESGNTIYF
TGTGCCAGCCGTGACAGGGAATCTGGAAACACCATATATTTT
>TRBJ2-7|many|NA|TRBV14
CASSRAGGTYEQYF
TGTGCCAGCAGCCGGGCAGGGGGGACCTACGAGCAGTACTTC
>TRBJ2-1|NA|NA|TRBV7-9
CASSLSGPSRFF
TGTGCCAGCAGCTTATCCGGCCCTAGCCGGTTCTTC
>TRBJ2-4|NA|NA|TRBV28
CASSPNRTEYF
TGTGCCAGCAGTCCGAATCGGACAGAGTACTTC
>TRBJ2-2|many|NA|TRBV28
CASSLAGTHTGELFF
TGTGCCAGCAGTTTGGCCGGGACACACACCGGGGAGCTGTTTTTT
>TRBJ2-5|few|NA|TRBV5-6
CASRGSEETQYF
TGTGCCAGCAGAGGGTCCGAAGAGACCCAGTACTTC
>TRBJ2-4|many|TRBD2|TRBV7-2
CASSSRLTSAVGKNIQYF
TGTGCCAGCAGCTCGCGGTTGACTAGCGCTGTTGGCAAAAACATTCAGTACTTC
>TRBJ2-7|NA|TRBD1|TRBV28
CASSSHWTGITYEQYF
TGTGCCAGCAGTTCCCACTGGACAGGTATCACCTACGAGCAGTACTTC
>TRBJ1-1|few|NA|TRBV12-5
CASALITGFGTEAFF
TGTGCTAGTGCTCTGATCACAGGGTTTGGCACTGAAGCTTTCTTT
>TRBJ2-7|few|TRBD2|TRBV6-2/TRBV6-3
CASSYTSGRSYEQYF
TGTGCCAGCAGTTATACTAGCGGAAGATCCTACGAGCAGTACTTC
>TRBJ2-1|NA|TRBD2|TRBV6-6
CASSYSGTRGVYNEQFF
TGTGCCAGCAGTTACTCCGGGACTAGGGGGGTCTACAATGAGCAGTTCTTC